This T cell receptor beta chain derives from a study of cytomegalovirus exposure and HLA in healthy donors. Study results and limitations: Near-uniform donor sequencing depth was presumed by presence/absence analyses.

CDR1 and CDR2 from the germline V gene are MNHEY and SVGAGI. This CDR3 region has 16 residues. Trimming pared 0 bases from V and 0 bases from J, leaving 6 bases between. About this clone itself: Its antigen is unknown.

PCR involved 60 Vbeta and 13 Jbeta primers. Generated by immunoSEQ multiplex PCR, the TCRdb table keeps only in-frame clones and is missing some. The sample lists around 160,000 clones; roughly 73% were seen once. The V and J genes are TRBV6-5 and TRBJ1-6; D gene unclear. Sequenced: PBMCs. The sequence was collected from a woman aged 18 to 35 in good health and CMV-seronegative. CDR3 nucleotide sequence: TGTGCCAGCAGTTACTCCAAGAGCTCCTATAATTCACCCCTCCACTTT. The encoded protein is CASSYSKSSYNSPLHF.